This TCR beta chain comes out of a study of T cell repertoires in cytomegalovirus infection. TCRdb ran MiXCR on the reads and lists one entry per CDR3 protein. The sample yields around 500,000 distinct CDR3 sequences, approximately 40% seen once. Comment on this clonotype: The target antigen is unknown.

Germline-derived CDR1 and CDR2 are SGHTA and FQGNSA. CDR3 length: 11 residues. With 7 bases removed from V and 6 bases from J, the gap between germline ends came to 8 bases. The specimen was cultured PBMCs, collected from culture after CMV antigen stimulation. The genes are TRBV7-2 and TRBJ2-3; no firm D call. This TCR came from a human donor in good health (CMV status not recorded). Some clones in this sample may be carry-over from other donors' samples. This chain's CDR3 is CASTNSDTQYF. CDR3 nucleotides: TGTGCCAGCACGAATAGTGATACGCAGTATTTT.